A single TCR beta chain is shown here with its context. The source of the sample is a study of blood T cell repertoires in COVID-19. Study context: Researchers got acute and convalescent COVID-19 samples from the United States, Italy and Spain. In each case, the material was cDNA or gDNA derived from T cells, B-cell-depleted T cells, or PBMCs.

The CDR3 extends over 13 amino acids. V lost 3 bases and J 1 base, leaving 6 bases between the germline ends. CDR1 SGHTA and CDR2 FQGNSA come from the germline V gene. Per the original data handling: Reference gene primer amplification gave nucleated cell count estimates. Using immunoSEQ multiplex PCR, the repertoire was profiled, and TCRdb retains in-frame clones only, with some absent. Clone size and V and J calls were adopted from that table, with D and trimming inferred from the DNA. This table has under 100,000 clones, approximately 80% appearing once. The sequence derives from a man aged 50 or older with acute or convalescent COVID-19. The chain employs TRBV7-2 and TRBJ2-5, with a tentative D call TRBD2 (6 bases). The sequenced material came from peripheral blood. The CDR3 coding sequence is TGTGCCAGCAGCTTGGGACTCCAAGAGACCCAGTACTTC. Translation gives CASSLGLQETQYF.